The 7 T cell receptor beta chains given below trace back to one sample, sequenced in a study of vaccination effects on CD4 cells after COVID-19. Antigen specificity for these receptors is unknown. Expansion of antigen-specific CD4+ T cells with viral peptide pools was carried out by the ViraFEST assay before sequencing. Culturing for more than eight days preceded CD4+ T cell isolation. Participants each got two BNT162b2 or mRNA-1273 vaccine doses. The protocol was immunoSEQ multiplex PCR, while the TCRdb copy is restricted to in-frame clones and leaves out a portion. The sample lists about 72,000 clones; around 81% were seen once. The material was CD4+ T cells from PBMCs cultured with HCoV-229E spike peptides, obtained after COVID-19 vaccination. All receptors come from a human donor who received a COVID-19 vaccine.

The chain recombines TRBV6-6 with TRBJ2-7, with 9 bases fitting TRBD1. With 0 bases clipped from V and 4 bases from J, the junction kept 4 bases outside the gene matches. Per the germline V gene, CDR1 is MNHNY and CDR2 is SVGAGI (reference sequence). The CDR3 is 15 residues long. The CDR3 spells CASSYSGTGSYEQYV. For the CDR3, the DNA is TGTGCCAGCAGTTACTCCGGGACAGGGTCTTACGAGCAGTACGTC.

The genes are TRBV5-1 and TRBJ1-2; the D is unclear. CDR1 is SGHRS and CDR2 is YFSETQ in the germline V gene. Deletions cut 4 bases from V and 0 bases from J, with 4 bases between. This CDR3 is built from 12 residues. This CDR3 is CASSLANYGYTF. The CDR3 DNA follows: TGCGCCAGCAGCCTCGCTAACTATGGCTACACCTTC.

The chain recombines TRBV19 with TRBJ1-2, with D perhaps TRBD1 (6 bases). The V gene's germline CDR1 is LNHDA and CDR2 SQIVND (reference sequence). The ends were cut back, 5 bases at V and 2 bases at J, with 15 bases in the middle. The CDR3 runs 15 residues. CDR3 bases: TGTGCCAGTAGTCCGCGTGGGGACATCAACTATGGCTACACCTTC. Its translation: CASSPRGDINYGYTF.

The chain joins TRBV7-2 to TRBJ2-1; TRBD2 matches 7 bases. Losses at the gene ends were 2 bases for V and 0 bases for J; bases not matched to a gene: 4. Germline V gives CDR1 SGHTA, CDR2 FQGNSA. The CDR3 is 16 residues long. CDR3 DNA: TGTGCCAGCAGCTTAATGTCGGGGGGCTCCTACAATGAGCAGTTCTTC. This encodes CASSLMSGGSYNEQFF.

The J gene is TRBJ1-6, the V gene TRBV27; 11 bases line up with TRBD1. CDR1 and CDR2 from the germline V gene are MNHEY and SMNVEV (reference sequence). This CDR3 has 17 amino acids. Trimming at V came to 6 bases and at J to 7 bases, leaving 11 bases not matched to a gene. CDR3 in amino acids: CASSQRGQGGQNSPLHF. CDR3 in DNA: TGTGCCAGCAGCCAAAGGGGACAGGGGGGCCAAAATTCACCCCTCCACTTT.

The CDR3 sequence: CASSISDRTEAFF. CDR3 coding DNA: TGTGCCAGTAGTATATCGGACCGCACTGAAGCTTTCTTT. This chain links TRBV19 with TRBJ1-1, with no clear D. Germline CDR1 is LNHDA and CDR2 is SQIVND (reference sequence). Trimming shortened V by 2 bases and J by 4 bases, and 8 bases separated the two germline ends. The CDR3 extends over 13 amino acids.

The V gene is TRBV2, the J gene TRBJ1-1; D ambiguous. The ends were cut back, 4 bases at V and 1 base at J, with 7 bases in the middle. The CDR3 has 13 residues. Germline CDR1 SNHLY, CDR2 FYNNEI. CDR3 in DNA: TGTGCCAGCAGTGGGCAGGAGAACACTGAAGCTTTCTTT. The encoded protein is CASSGQENTEAFF.